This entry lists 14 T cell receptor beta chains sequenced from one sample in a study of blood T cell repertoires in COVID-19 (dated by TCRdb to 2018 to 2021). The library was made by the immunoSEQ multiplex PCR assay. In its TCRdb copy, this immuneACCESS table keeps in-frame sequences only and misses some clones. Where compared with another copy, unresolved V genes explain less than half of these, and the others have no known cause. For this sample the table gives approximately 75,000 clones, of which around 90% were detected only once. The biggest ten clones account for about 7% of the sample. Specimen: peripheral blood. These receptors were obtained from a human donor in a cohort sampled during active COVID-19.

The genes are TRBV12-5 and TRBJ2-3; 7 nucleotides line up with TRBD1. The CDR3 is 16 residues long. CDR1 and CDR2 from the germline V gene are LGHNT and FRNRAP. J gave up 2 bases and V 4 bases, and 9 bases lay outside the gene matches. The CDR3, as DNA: TGTGCTAGTGGTTCGATAGGGGGCGCTTTCACAGATACGCAGTATTTT. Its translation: CASGSIGGAFTDTQYF.

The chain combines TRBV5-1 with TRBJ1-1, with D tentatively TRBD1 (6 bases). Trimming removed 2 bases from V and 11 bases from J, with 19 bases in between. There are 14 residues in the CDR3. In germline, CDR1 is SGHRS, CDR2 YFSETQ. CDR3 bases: TGCGCCAGCAGCTTTCGACCAGGGGAGCCAGGCGCTTTCTTT. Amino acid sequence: CASSFRPGEPGAFF. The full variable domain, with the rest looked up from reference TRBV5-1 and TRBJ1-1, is KAGVTQTPRYLIKTRGQQVTLSCSPISGHRSVSWYQQTPGQGLQFLFEYFSETQRNKGNFPGRFSGRQFSNSRSEMNVSTLELGDSALYLCASSFRPGEPGAFFGQGTRLTVV.

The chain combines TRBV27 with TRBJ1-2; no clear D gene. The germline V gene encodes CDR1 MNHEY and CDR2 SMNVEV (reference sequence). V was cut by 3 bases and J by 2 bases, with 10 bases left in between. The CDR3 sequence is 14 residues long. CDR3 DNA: TGTGCCAGCAGTTTTGAGGGCAGGAACTATGGCTACACCTTC. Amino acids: CASSFEGRNYGYTF.

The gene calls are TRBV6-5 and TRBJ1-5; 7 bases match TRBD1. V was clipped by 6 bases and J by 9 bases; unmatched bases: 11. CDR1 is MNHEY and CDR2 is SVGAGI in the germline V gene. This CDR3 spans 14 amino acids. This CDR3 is CASSTSGGASPQHF. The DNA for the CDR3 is TGTGCCAGCAGCACCTCAGGGGGAGCATCGCCCCAGCATTTT.

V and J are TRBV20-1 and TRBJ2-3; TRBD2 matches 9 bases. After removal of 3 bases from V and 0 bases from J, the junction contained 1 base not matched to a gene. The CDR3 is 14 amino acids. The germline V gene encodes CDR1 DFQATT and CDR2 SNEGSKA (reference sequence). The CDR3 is CSASSGGSTDTQYF. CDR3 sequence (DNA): TGCAGTGCTAGTAGCGGGGGAAGCACAGATACGCAGTATTTT.

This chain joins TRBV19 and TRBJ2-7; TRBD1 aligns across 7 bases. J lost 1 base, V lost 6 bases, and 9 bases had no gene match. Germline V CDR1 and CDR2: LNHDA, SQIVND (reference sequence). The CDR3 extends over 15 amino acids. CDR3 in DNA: TGTGCCAGTAGGAAGGACAGGTCCCTTTCCTACGAGCAGTACTTC. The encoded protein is CASRKDRSLSYEQYF. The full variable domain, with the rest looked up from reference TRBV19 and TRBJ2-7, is DGGITQSPKYLFRKEGQNVTLSCEQNLNHDAMYWYRQDPGQGLRLIYYSQIVNDFQKGDIAEGYSVSREKKESFPLTVTSAQKNPTAFYLCASRKDRSLSYEQYFGPGTRLTVT.

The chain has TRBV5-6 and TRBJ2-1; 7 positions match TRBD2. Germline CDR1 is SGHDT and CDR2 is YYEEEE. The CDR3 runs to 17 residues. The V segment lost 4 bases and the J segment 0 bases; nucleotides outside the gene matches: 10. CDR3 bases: TGTGCCAGCAGCCCATTCGTGACTAGCTCCTCCTACAATGAGCAGTTCTTC. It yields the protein CASSPFVTSSSYNEQFF.

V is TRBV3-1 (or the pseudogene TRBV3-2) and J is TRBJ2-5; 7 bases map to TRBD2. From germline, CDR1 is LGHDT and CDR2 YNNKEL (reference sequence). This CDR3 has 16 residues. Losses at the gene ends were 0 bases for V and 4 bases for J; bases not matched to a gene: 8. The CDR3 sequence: CASSQDGVWGGETQYF. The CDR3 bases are TGTGCCAGCAGCCAAGATGGAGTATGGGGGGGAGAGACCCAGTACTTC.

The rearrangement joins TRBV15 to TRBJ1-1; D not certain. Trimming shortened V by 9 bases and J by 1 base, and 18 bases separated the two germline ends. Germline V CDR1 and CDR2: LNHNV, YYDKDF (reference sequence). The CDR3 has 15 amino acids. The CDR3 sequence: CATSPTAQTNTEAFF. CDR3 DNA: TGTGCCACGTCACCAACGGCACAGACGAACACTGAAGCTTTCTTT.

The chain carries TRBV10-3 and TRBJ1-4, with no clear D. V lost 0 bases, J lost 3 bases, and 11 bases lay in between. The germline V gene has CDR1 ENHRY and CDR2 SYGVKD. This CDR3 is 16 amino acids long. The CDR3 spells CAISESTRVANEKLFF. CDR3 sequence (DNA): TGTGCCATCAGTGAGTCGACCCGGGTGGCTAATGAAAAACTGTTTTTT.

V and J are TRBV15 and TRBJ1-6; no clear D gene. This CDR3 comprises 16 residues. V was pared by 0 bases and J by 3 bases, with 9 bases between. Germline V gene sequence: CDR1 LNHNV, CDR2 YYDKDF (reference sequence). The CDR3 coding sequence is TGTGCCACCAGCAGAGAGAGGGATGGCTATAATTCACCCCTCCACTTT. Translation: CATSRERDGYNSPLHF.

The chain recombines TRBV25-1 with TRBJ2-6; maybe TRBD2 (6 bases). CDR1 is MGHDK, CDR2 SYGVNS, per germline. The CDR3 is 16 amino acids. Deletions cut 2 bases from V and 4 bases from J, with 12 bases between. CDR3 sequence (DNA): TGTGCCAGCAGTGAAGGAGGGGATTGGGGGGCCAACGTCCTGACTTTC. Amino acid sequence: CASSEGGDWGANVLTF.

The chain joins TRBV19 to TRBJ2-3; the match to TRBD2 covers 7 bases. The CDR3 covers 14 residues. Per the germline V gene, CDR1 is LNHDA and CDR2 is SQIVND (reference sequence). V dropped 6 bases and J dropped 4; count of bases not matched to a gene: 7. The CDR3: CASRGRGTSDTQYF. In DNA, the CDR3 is TGTGCCAGTAGAGGGCGGGGGACCTCAGATACGCAGTATTTT.

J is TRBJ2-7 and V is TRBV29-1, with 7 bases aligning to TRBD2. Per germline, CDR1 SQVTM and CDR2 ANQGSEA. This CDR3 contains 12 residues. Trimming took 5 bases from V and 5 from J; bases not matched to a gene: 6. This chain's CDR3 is CSVSWGGDEQYF. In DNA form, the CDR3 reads TGCAGCGTTTCGTGGGGGGGGGACGAGCAGTACTTC.